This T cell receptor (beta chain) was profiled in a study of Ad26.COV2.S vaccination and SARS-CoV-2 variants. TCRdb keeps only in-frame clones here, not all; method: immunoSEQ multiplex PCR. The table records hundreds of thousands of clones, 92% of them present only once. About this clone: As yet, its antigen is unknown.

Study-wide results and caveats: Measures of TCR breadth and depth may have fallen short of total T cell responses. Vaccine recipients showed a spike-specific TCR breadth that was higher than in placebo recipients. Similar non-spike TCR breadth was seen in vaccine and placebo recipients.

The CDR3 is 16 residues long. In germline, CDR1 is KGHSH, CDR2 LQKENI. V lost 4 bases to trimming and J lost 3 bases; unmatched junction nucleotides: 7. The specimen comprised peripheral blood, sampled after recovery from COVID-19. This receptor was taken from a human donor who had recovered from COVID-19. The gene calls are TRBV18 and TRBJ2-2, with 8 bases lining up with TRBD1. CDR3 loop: CASSQLTGVDTGELFF. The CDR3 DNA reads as TGTGCCAGCTCACAACTGACAGGGGTCGACACCGGGGAGCTGTTTTTT.